This passage covers 30 T cell receptor beta chains from one sample sequenced in a study of tumor and adjacent non-tumor tissue in lung cancer (dated by TCRdb to about 2018). Bulk unsorted tissue served as the source for RNA extraction, and RNA quality was assessed using a NanoDrop ND-1000 and an Agilent 2100. Libraries came from multiplex PCR. The listed sequencing device is Illumina HiSeq 2500. Following protocols modified from ARM-PCR, the researchers constructed TCRbeta libraries through three rounds of nested PCR with primers (Table S4). TCRdb handled the public reads itself, with Q25 trimming in fastp and clone calling in MiXCR, and kept productive beta chains. Every CDR3 protein is listed once, alongside the most common genes and DNA of its rows. This sample has about 78,000 distinct CDR3 sequences in its table, and roughly 80% of those were observed once. The leading ten clones occupy more than 10% of the sample.

Sequenced material: lung tumor tissue. Receptor source: a woman aged 45-65 years with non-small cell lung cancer.

A note on this clonotype: One end of the junction varies from germline; a read error may be responsible. DNA of the CDR3: TGTGCCAATACAAGGGGAACTAAAGAAAAACTGTTTTTT. Amino acids: CANTRGTKEKLFF. This chain uses TRBV28 with TRBJ1-4; possible D gene TRBD1, 5 bases. The CDR3 length is 13 residues. Germline CDR1 MDHEN, CDR2 SYDVKM.

The sample holds many counts of this clonotype. The rearrangement links TRBV6-6 to TRBJ2-2, with 12 bases fitting TRBD2. This CDR3 spans 16 amino acids. Germline loops: CDR1 MNHNY, CDR2 SVGAGI (reference sequence). The V gene end was trimmed by 2 bases and the J gene end by 7 bases; junction bases not matched to a gene: 5. The CDR3 spells CASSYRLAGEIGELFF. CDR3 sequence (DNA): TGTGCCAGCAGTTACCGACTAGCGGGAGAGATCGGGGAGCTGTTTTTT.

Of note for this clonotype: Sequence at one end of the junction differs from germline and may be a read error. This chain joins TRBV11-2 and TRBJ2-7, with no clear D. Germline lookup yields CDR1 SGHAT and CDR2 FQNNGV. CDR3 size: 15 residues. CDR3: CACNLSPSPSCEQYF. The CDR3 DNA reads as TGTGCCTGCAACTTATCTCCGAGTCCCTCCTGCGAGCAGTACTTC.

The chain joins TRBV20-1 to TRBJ2-1, with D unclear. This CDR3 is built from 16 residues. Germline values: CDR1 DFQATT, CDR2 SNEGSKA (reference sequence). The CDR3 region is CYAPSGRSSSYNEQFF. Written as DNA, the CDR3 is TGCTATGCTCCCAGTGGGCGGTCGAGCTCCTACAATGAGCAGTTCTTC.

Regarding this clonotype: An end of the junction differs from the germline gene, which may be a read error. V and J are TRBV6-2 or TRBV6-3 and TRBJ2-2, with 7 bases lining up with TRBD1. The length of the CDR3 is 14 residues. Per germline, CDR1 MNHEY and CDR2 SVGEGT. CDR3 DNA: TGTGCCAGCAGTCTGGACAGGCACACAGGGGATCTGTTTTTT. This sequence encodes CASSLDRHTGDLFF.

This clonotype was observed a handful of times. At one end the junction does not follow the germline gene, possibly because of a read error. The V gene is TRBV20-1, the J gene TRBJ2-3, with D maybe TRBD2 (7 bases). The CDR3 covers 15 residues. Germline V gives CDR1 DFQATT, CDR2 SNEGSKA (reference sequence). For the CDR3, the DNA is TGCAGTGCATGGGGGGGGGCATATAGCACAGATACGCAGTACTTT. The encoded protein is CSAWGGAYSTDTQYF.

Written as DNA, the CDR3 is TGTGCCAGCAGTGATGGGTTAGATACTCAGCATTTT. Encoded protein: CASSDGLDTQHF. The chain recombines TRBV6-1 with TRBJ2-3; D ambiguous. The tail of the sequence fits TRBJ1-5 better, so the J call may be wrong. Germline lookup yields CDR1 MNHNS and CDR2 SASEGT. The CDR3 runs to 12 residues.

V and J are TRBV20-1 and TRBJ2-1; 10 nucleotides agree with TRBD1. CDR3 size: 13 residues. The germline V gene encodes CDR1 DFQATT and CDR2 SNEGSKA (reference sequence). With 8 bases clipped from V and 11 bases from J, the junction kept 12 bases outside the gene matches. The CDR3 protein is CSTPRDRGDKQFF. In nucleotides, the CDR3 is TGCAGTACTCCCCGGGACAGGGGTGATAAGCAGTTCTTC.

The chain uses TRBV29-1 and TRBJ2-7; D remains ambiguous. With 7 bases removed from V and 1 base from J, the gap between germline ends came to 14 bases. The V gene's germline CDR1 is SQVTM and CDR2 ANQGSEA. CDR3 size: 13 residues. CDR3 coding DNA: TGCAGCGCCCGCTCGGCAAGGTCCTACGAGCAGTACTTC. Protein sequence: CSARSARSYEQYF.

As for this clonotype: Its ends do not fully match the called genes, so a read error is possible. V gene TRBV4-1 combines with J gene TRBJ2-7, with 10 bases identical to TRBD2. The CDR3 is 16 amino acids. Germline loops: CDR1 MGHRA, CDR2 YSYEKL. As DNA, the CDR3 is TGCGCGATCAGTCAATCACTAGCGGGGACGTTCTACGAACAGTGCTTC. Translated, it gives CAISQSLAGTFYEQCF.

A remark on this clonotype: One junction end disagrees with the germline gene, perhaps due to a read error. The chain recombines TRBV29-1 with TRBJ2-2; TRBD2 matches 7 bases. This CDR3 is 15 amino acids long. CDR1 and CDR2 from the germline V gene are SQVTM and ANQGSEA. The CDR3 spells CSVEGGSAITREMFF. CDR3 DNA: TGCAGCGTTGAGGGGGGGTCCGCGATCACCCGGGAGATGTTTTTT.

The chain is built from TRBV11-3 and TRBJ2-1; D may match TRBD1 or TRBD2 (7 bases each). This CDR3 spans 17 amino acids. Germline CDR1 reads SGHNT; CDR2 reads YENEEA. V lost 5 bases and J 7 bases, leaving 24 bases between the germline ends. The CDR3: CASSPFSTGRGSNEQFF. The CDR3 DNA reads TGTGCCAGCAGCCCCTTTTCGACAGGGAGGGGGTCTAATGAGCAGTTCTTC.

This chain links TRBV11-1 with TRBJ2-3; 9 nucleotides agree with TRBD1. The CDR3 covers 13 residues. Germline V gene sequence: CDR1 SGHAT, CDR2 FQDESV (reference sequence). Trimming removed 10 bases from V and 15 bases from J; junction bases left unmatched: 17. CDR3 sequence (DNA): TGTGCCATCATAGGGACAGGGATGGATATGCAATATTTT. It encodes CAIIGTGMDMQYF. The full variable domain, its missing parts supplied by reference TRBV11-1 and TRBJ2-3, is EAEVAQSPRYKITEKSQAVAFWCDPISGHATLYWYRQILGQGPELLVQFQDESVVDDSQLPKDRFSAERLKGVDSTLKIQPAELGDSAMYLCAIIGTGMDMQYFGPGTRLTVL.

Concerning this clonotype itself: Since a much larger clone is just one base distant, this may be a read error. The chain joins TRBV7-6 to TRBJ2-2, with D perhaps TRBD2 (5 bases). CDR1 is SGHVS, CDR2 FNYEAQ, per germline. CDR3 length: 15 amino acids. The CDR3 nucleotides are TGTGCCAGCAGCTTAACCCAGCTGAACACCGGGGAGCAGTTTTTT. This gives the protein CASSLTQLNTGEQFF.

This clonotype was recorded only once. The chain combines TRBV7-2 with TRBJ2-7; D not certain. Deletions cut 5 bases from V and 3 bases from J, with 17 bases between. This CDR3 comprises 15 residues. In germline, CDR1 is SGHTA, CDR2 FQGNSA. CDR3 sequence: CTSSKPTTGNYEQYF. The CDR3 nucleotides read TGTACCAGCAGCAAGCCGACCACTGGAAACTACGAGCAGTACTTC.

About this clonotype: A junction end diverges from the germline sequence, so it may reflect a read error. The chain joins TRBV6-2 or TRBV6-3 to TRBJ2-5; D is unclear. Germline values: CDR1 MNHEY, CDR2 SVGEGT. The CDR3 totals 11 residues. The CDR3 region is CATRYQETHYF. In nucleotides, the CDR3 is TGTGCCACCAGATACCAAGAGACCCATTACTTC.

This sequence joins TRBV14 and TRBJ2-7, with D possibly matching TRBD1 (5 bases). V shed 10 bases and J shed 2 bases, with 18 bases lying between them. The CDR3 consists of 14 residues. Germline CDR1 is SGHDN and CDR2 is FVKESK. CDR3 in amino acids: CAISQEAGPYEQYF. Written as DNA, the CDR3 is TGTGCCATCAGTCAAGAGGCAGGGCCCTACGAGCAGTACTTC.

As regards this clonotype: Relative to the germline gene, one junction end is altered; a read error may explain this. This chain uses TRBV6-2 or TRBV6-3 with TRBJ2-3; D might be TRBD2 (6 bases). Germline V gene sequence: CDR1 MNHEY, CDR2 SVGEGT. The CDR3 loop spans 13 amino acids. The CDR3 protein is CVSSYSEGLAQYF. As DNA, the CDR3 is TGTGTCAGCAGTTACTCGGAGGGTTTGGCGCAGTATTTT.

This clonotype was found a few times. The chain has TRBV11-2 and TRBJ2-7, with TRBD2 matching 8 bases. The V gene's germline CDR1 is SGHAT and CDR2 FQNNGV. The CDR3 contains 16 residues. CDR3 nucleotide sequence: TGTACCAACAGGCTAAGAGGACTAGCAGTCTCGGACGAGCAGTACTTC. Protein: CTNRLRGLAVSDEQYF. Drawing the rest from reference TRBV11-2 and TRBJ2-7, the complete variable domain is EAGVAQSPRYKIIEKRQSVAFWCNPISGHATLYWYQQILGQGPKLLIQFQNNGVVDDSQLPKDRFSAERLKGVDSTLKIQPAKLEDSAVYLCTNRLRGLAVSDEQYFGPGTRLTVT.

Points on this clonotype: Relative to the germline gene, one junction end is altered; a read error may explain this. V gene TRBV20-1 combines with J gene TRBJ2-7, with D perhaps matching TRBD2 (5 bases). Germline V lookup: CDR1 DFQATT, CDR2 SNEGSKA (reference sequence). The CDR3 runs to 13 residues. CDR3 amino acids: CSTRDDRSYGQYF. The CDR3 bases are TGCAGTACTAGAGACGACCGCTCCTACGGGCAGTACTTC.

At least ten counts were recorded for this clonotype. The V gene is TRBV6-2 or TRBV6-3, the J gene TRBJ1-5, with 8 bases that match TRBD1. The CDR3 spans 14 residues. CDR1 MNHEY and CDR2 SVGEGT come from the germline V gene. V trimming: 8 bases; J trimming: 4 bases; junction bases outside the gene matches: 7. Here the CDR3 reads CASAKRTGNQPQHF. Here the CDR3 DNA reads TGTGCCAGCGCAAAGAGGACAGGGAATCAGCCCCAGCATTTT.

Notes on this clonotype: The junction and the germline gene differ at one end; a read error may be behind it. The genes are TRBV11-2 and TRBJ2-2; D is undetermined. The germline V gene encodes CDR1 SGHAT and CDR2 FQNNGV. This CDR3 comprises 14 residues. CDR3 protein: CASRLVPGPGELSF. DNA for the CDR3: TGCGCCAGCAGGTTAGTGCCCGGTCCCGGAGAGCTGTCTTTT.

This clonotype appeared a single time. V usage is TRBV4-1 and J usage is TRBJ2-3; D call uncertain. V was trimmed by 0 bases and J by 8 bases, leaving 18 bases between them. Germline CDR1 and CDR2: MGHRA and YSYEKL. The CDR3 is 16 amino acids. CDR3 region: CASSQDRVVVVVTQYF. The CDR3 region has the DNA TGCGCCAGCAGCCAAGATCGGGTAGTGGTCGTAGTTACGCAGTATTTT.

For this clonotype: One end of the junction varies from germline; a read error may be responsible. The J gene is TRBJ2-1, the V gene TRBV12-3 or TRBV12-4, with 9 bases fitting TRBD1. CDR3 size: 16 residues. This CDR3 reads CASSRGGTGLFNEQSF. The CDR3 DNA reads TGTGCCAGCAGTCGGGGTGGGACAGGGTTATTCAATGAGCAGTCCTTC.

As regards this clonotype: The CDR3 carries no conserved terminal phenylalanine or tryptophan, so it likely arises from a read error. DNA of the CDR3: TGTGTCAGCACCCCAGAGGGCGCGGGAAGCGCCTACAATGAGCAGTTCCTC. Translated, it gives CVSTPEGAGSAYNEQFL. This sequence joins TRBV11-2 and TRBJ2-1; D perhaps matches TRBD2 (6 bases). Per germline, CDR1 SGHAT and CDR2 FQNNGV. The CDR3 is 17 residues long.

On this clonotype itself: The CDR3 ends on some other residue instead of the conserved phenylalanine or tryptophan, so this is likely a read error. The chain has TRBV20-1 and TRBJ2-3; 8 nucleotides match TRBD1. The CDR3 loop spans 15 amino acids. Germline lookup yields CDR1 DFQATT and CDR2 SNEGSKA (reference sequence). The ends lost 0 bases at V and 2 bases at J; junction bases unmatched: 4. The CDR3 loop is CSARDYRGYTDTQYL. In nucleotides, the CDR3 is TGCAGTGCTAGAGATTACAGGGGGTACACAGATACGCAGTATCTT.

With regard to this clonotype: One end of the junction fails to match germline, which may point to a read error. This chain links TRBV20-1 with TRBJ2-3; no definite D call. The CDR3 spans 15 residues. Germline CDR1 is DFQATT and CDR2 is SNEGSKA (reference sequence). The CDR3 region has the DNA TGCAGTGCTAGAGATCTTTCAGGAAGCGCAGATACGCAGTGTTTT. Residues: CSARDLSGSADTQCF.

As concerns this clonotype: At one of its ends the junction is not consistent with the germline gene, which may arise from a read error. V is TRBV4-1 and J is TRBJ1-1, with D tentatively TRBD1 (6 bases). Germline CDR1 is MGHRA and CDR2 is YSYEKL. The CDR3 is 16 amino acids. CDR3 sequence reads: CASSLDRYRANTEAFF. The CDR3 DNA reads TGCGCCAGTAGCCTAGATCGTTACAGGGCAAACACTGAAGCTTTCTTT.

As regards this clonotype: The junction and the germline gene differ at one end; a read error may be behind it. V is TRBV20-1 and J is TRBJ1-2; D may be TRBD1 (5 bases). This CDR3 comprises 12 residues. The germline gives CDR1 DFQATT, CDR2 SNEGSKA (reference sequence). CDR3 DNA: TGCAGTGGAGTCCAGGGTCAAGATGGTTACGCCTTC. This gives the protein CSGVQGQDGYAF.

V gene TRBV24-1 combines with J gene TRBJ2-1; either TRBD1 or TRBD2 may supply D (5 bases each). The CDR3 consists of 16 residues. Per germline, CDR1 KGHDR and CDR2 SFDVKD. Trimming left V 4 bases short and J 7 bases short, with 19 bases between. The CDR3 loop reads CATSDPDGVWGNEQFF. CDR3 bases: TGTGCCACCAGTGACCCCGACGGAGTGTGGGGGAATGAGCAGTTCTTC.